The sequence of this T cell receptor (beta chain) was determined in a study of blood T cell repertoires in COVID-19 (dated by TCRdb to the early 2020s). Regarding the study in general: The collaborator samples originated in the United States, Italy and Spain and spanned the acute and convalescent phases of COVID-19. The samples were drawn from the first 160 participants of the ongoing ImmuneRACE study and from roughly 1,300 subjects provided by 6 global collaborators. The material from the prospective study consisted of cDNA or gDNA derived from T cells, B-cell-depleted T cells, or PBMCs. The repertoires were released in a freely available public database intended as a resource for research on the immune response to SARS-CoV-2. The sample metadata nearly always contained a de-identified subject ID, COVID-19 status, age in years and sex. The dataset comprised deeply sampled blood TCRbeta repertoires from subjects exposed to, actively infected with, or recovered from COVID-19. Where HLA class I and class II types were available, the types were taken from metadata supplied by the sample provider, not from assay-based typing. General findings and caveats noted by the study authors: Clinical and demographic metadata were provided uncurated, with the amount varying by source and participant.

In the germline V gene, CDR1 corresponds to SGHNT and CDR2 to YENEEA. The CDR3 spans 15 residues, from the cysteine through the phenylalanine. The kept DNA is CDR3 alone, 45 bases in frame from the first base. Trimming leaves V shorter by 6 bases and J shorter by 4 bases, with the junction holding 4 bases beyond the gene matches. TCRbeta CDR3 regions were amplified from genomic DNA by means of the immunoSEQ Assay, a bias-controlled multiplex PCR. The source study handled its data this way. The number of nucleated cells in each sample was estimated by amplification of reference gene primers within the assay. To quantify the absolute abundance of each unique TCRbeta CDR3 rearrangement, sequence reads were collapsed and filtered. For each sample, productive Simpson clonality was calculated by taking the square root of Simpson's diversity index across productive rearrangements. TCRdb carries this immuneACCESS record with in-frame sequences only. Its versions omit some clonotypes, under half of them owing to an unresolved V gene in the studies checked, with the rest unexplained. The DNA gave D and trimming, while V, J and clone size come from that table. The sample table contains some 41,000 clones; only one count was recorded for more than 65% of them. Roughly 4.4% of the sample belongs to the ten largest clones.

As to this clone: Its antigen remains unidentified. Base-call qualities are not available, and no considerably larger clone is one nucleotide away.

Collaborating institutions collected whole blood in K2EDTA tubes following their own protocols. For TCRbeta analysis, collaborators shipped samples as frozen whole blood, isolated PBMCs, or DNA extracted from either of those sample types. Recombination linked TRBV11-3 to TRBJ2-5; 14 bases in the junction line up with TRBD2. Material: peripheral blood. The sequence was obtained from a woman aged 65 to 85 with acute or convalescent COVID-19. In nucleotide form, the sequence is TGTGCCAGCAGTCGACTAGCGGGAGGGACAGAGACCCAGTACTTC. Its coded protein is CASSRLAGGTETQYF.